This T cell receptor beta chain was captured by sequencing in a study of OX40 agonist ivuxolimab in advanced cancers. With respect to the entire study: The costimulatory receptor OX40 (CD134) was targeted by ivuxolimab, a fully human IgG2 agonistic monoclonal antibody. Intravenous ivuxolimab was administered to patients every 2 weeks at six dose levels: 0.01, 0.1, 0.3, 1.5, 3 and 10 mg/kg. Patients were allowed to have had prior anti-PD-1, anti-PD-L1 or anti-CTLA-4 therapy, and around two fifths of the dose-escalation patients had been treated with checkpoint inhibitors. Of the roughly 52 dose-escalation patients, hepatocellular carcinoma was present in approximately 20, melanoma in approximately 15, renal cell carcinoma in 9 and head and neck cancer in 9. Partial responses occurred in three dose-escalation patients, of whom one had hepatocellular carcinoma and two had cutaneous melanoma. The paper reports the monotherapy dose-escalation portion (N of about 51 patients) of the phase I ivuxolimab trial. A male proportion of under 85% and a mean age of roughly 55 years, ranging from about 20 to 85, were recorded for the dose-escalation cohort. Peripheral TCRbeta sequencing aimed to test whether ivuxolimab altered TCR sequence diversity and caused clonal T-cell expansion. The full study reports these points: On average, CD8+ T cells showed more expanded clones than CD4+ T cells after ivuxolimab. At doses of 0.1 to 3.0 mg/kg, clonal expansion of both CD4+ and CD8+ blood T cells was observed from baseline to week 6. In the 0.1-3.0 mg/kg groups, partial responders had among the lowest normalized peripheral clonal expansion, particularly in CD8+ T cells. Low levels of normalized T-cell clonal expansion were also seen in some patients who did not respond. Which antigens the clonally expanded peripheral T cells were specific for was not determined.

This clone was seen a handful of times. No cognate antigen has been identified for it. Per-base quality was not reported, and no clone a single base away is much larger than it. The CDR3 numbers 15 residues from cysteine through phenylalanine. CDR3 DNA is the only sequence kept; it has 45 bases, read in frame from the first base. Trimming removed 5 bases from V and 4 bases from J, leaving 17 bases between the germline ends. CDR1 and CDR2 are read off the germline V gene (reference sequence) as LNHDA and SQIVND. Genomic DNA was extracted from sorted cells for sequencing of the TCRbeta CDR3 region. The immunoSEQ Assay was used to sequence the TCRbeta CDR3 regions. TCRdb took over this immuneACCESS table, retaining in-frame rearrangements with V and J assigned. Such tables are incomplete; in checked studies, under half of the missing clones stem from an unresolved V gene, and the remainder is unexplained. This sample is represented by over 45,000 clones; roughly 87% of them were singletons. The ten largest clones take up 11% to 15% of the sample.

The trial excluded patients who had a history of autoimmune disease or were on systemic immunosuppression. Peripheral blood for TCR sequencing was drawn from every dose cohort at baseline, at cycle 4 day 1 and at cycle 7 day 1. The samples were drawn from a first-in-human, open-label, multicenter phase I dose-escalation trial of ivuxolimab. Adults with locally advanced or metastatic head and neck squamous cell, hepatocellular, melanoma or renal cell carcinoma were enrolled in the trial. Before TCR sequencing, CD4+ T cells and CD8+ T cells were sorted from peripheral blood as separate populations. The rearranged segments are TRBV19 and TRBJ1-2; the D gene is perhaps TRBD1, from 5 matching bases. The TCR sequence derives from an adult with an advanced solid tumor such as melanoma, head and neck, liver or kidney cancer. Sequenced material: CD4+ or CD8+ T cells sorted from blood, taken in a trial of the OX40 agonist ivuxolimab. The CDR3 protein is CASSSGSAGGYGYTF. DNA sequence: TGTGCCAGTAGTTCAGGGTCGGCAGGCGGCTATGGCTACACCTTC.